This entry describes one T cell receptor beta chain. It has no known antigen specificity. No base quality values were provided; no much bigger clone lies one nucleotide off. The immunoSEQ Assay, a bias-controlled multiplex PCR, was used to amplify TCRbeta CDR3 regions from genomic DNA. The study's own analysis went as follows. The number of nucleated cells in each sample was estimated from the amplification of reference gene primers within the assay. To quantify the absolute abundance of each unique TCRbeta CDR3 rearrangement, sequence reads were collapsed and filtered. For each sample, productive Simpson clonality was calculated as the square root of Simpson's diversity index over productive rearrangements. TCRdb's version of the immuneACCESS table is confined to in-frame rearrangements and falls short of the full clone set. An unresolved V gene accounts for under half of the shortfall where checked; the remainder is of unknown origin. That table is the source of V, J and clone size, and D and trimming were worked out from the DNA. For this sample the table gives 350,000 to 450,000 clones, of which around 83% were detected only once. The top ten clonotypes cover about 4.9% of the sample.

This specimen belongs to a study of blood T cell repertoires in COVID-19 (dated by TCRdb to 2019 to 2021). Study-level background: The collaborator samples originated in the United States, Italy and Spain and spanned the acute and convalescent phases of COVID-19. The prospective study material was composed of cDNA or gDNA derived from T cells, B-cell-depleted T cells, or PBMCs. Subjects who had been exposed to COVID-19, were actively infected with it, or had recovered from it provided the deeply sampled blood TCRbeta repertoires that made up the dataset. A freely available public database, intended as a resource for researchers studying the immune response to SARS-CoV-2, is where the repertoires were released. Samples came from the ongoing ImmuneRACE study (first 160 participants) plus 1,254 subjects from 6 global collaborators. Sample metadata almost always included a de-identified subject ID, COVID-19 status, age in years and sex. Where HLA class I and class II types were available, the types were taken from metadata supplied by the sample provider, not from assay-based typing.

CDR1 and CDR2, per the germline V gene, are SGHRS and YFSETQ. At the junction V is shortened by 1 base and J by 3 bases, with 7 bases in between. CDR3 length: 13 amino acids, cysteine to phenylalanine. The read is trimmed to its CDR3 DNA, 39 bases read in frame from base 1. The full study reports these points: The quantity of clinical and demographic metadata differed by source and by participant and was supplied without curation.

Enrolling through a virtual design, the prospective study's participants ranged in age from roughly 18 to 100 years and lived across 20 to 25 United States geographic areas. To assign participants to cohorts, the prospective study relied on clinical history that participants themselves reported in a screening survey and a study questionnaire. Recovered participants in ImmuneRACE Cohort 3 were defined as having two consecutive negative NP/OP PCR tests, clearance from a healthcare professional, or resolution of symptoms. In the prospective study, whole blood, serum and a nasopharyngeal or oropharyngeal swab were collected from each participant by mobile phlebotomists. Participants in the prospective study had the option to provide additional blood draws and questionnaires over an approximately 2-month period. Before DNA extraction, blood samples from the prospective study were shipped at room temperature or frozen.

What was sequenced was PBMCs or T cells enriched from blood (not recorded which). The TCR originated in a woman in her 50s who had recovered from COVID-19. The chain is encoded by TRBV5-1 joined to TRBJ1-2; there is no confident call for the D gene. The bases are TGCGCCAGCAGCTTGCACATTTACTATGGCTACACCTTC. This yields the protein CASSLHIYYGYTF.